Following are 32 T cell receptor beta chains from one sample sequenced in a study of T-cell reconstitution after alpha-beta-depleted transplantation in children. Molecular barcoding with unique molecular identifiers was used for the TCRbeta library. TCRdb used MiXCR to reprocess the PCR reads, holding one entry per CDR3 protein. The sample comprises some 300,000 distinct CDR3 sequences, around 10% of which are singletons, and 7.5% rests with the top ten. The sequencing used PBMCs, collected before TCRalphabeta/CD19-depleted stem cell transplant. The receptors here all came from a boy under two years old with acute myeloid leukemia, due to receive a stem cell transplant.

This clonotype showed up many times. This chain uses TRBV20-1 with TRBJ2-3; 8 positions match TRBD2. The CDR3 covers 14 residues. The ends lost 6 bases at V and 1 base at J; junction bases unmatched: 6. Germline values: CDR1 DFQATT, CDR2 SNEGSKA (reference sequence). The CDR3 here is CSAPREGRTDTQYF. CDR3 in DNA: TGCAGTGCGCCCCGGGAGGGGCGCACAGATACGCAGTATTTT.

This clonotype turned up a few times. This chain uses TRBV14 with TRBJ2-7; the D call may be TRBD1 or TRBD2 (6 bases each). In germline, CDR1 is SGHDN, CDR2 FVKESK. V was clipped by 4 bases and J by 2 bases, with 12 bases between them. The CDR3 contains 14 residues. CDR3: CASSPRRGAYEQYF. CDR3 coding DNA: TGTGCCAGCAGCCCTCGTAGGGGGGCCTACGAGCAGTACTTC.

This clonotype was seen more than once but under ten times. CDR3 DNA sequence: TGTGCCATCAGTTCGACAGGGGAACCCAATGAGCAGTTCTTC. It translates to CAISSTGEPNEQFF. This rearrangement joins TRBV10-3 to TRBJ2-1; 8 bases align to TRBD1. This CDR3 has 14 residues. The V segment lost 5 bases and the J segment 6 bases; nucleotides outside the gene matches: 6. Germline CDR1 and CDR2: ENHRY and SYGVKD.

This clonotype was recorded at least ten times. The chain employs TRBV6-1 and TRBJ1-4; TRBD1 matches 9 bases. The CDR3 length is 15 residues. Per germline, CDR1 MNHNS and CDR2 SASEGT. J gave up 8 bases and V 6 bases, and 10 bases lay outside the gene matches. Here the CDR3 DNA reads TGTGCCAGCAGCTCTCCCGGGACAGGGAGCGAAAAACTGTTTTTT. This translates into CASSSPGTGSEKLFF.

There are many counts of this clonotype. The chain recombines TRBV28 with TRBJ1-2, with D possibly TRBD1 on 6 matching bases. The CDR3 sequence is 14 residues long. The V gene lost 4 bases and the J gene lost 3 bases, with 12 bases spanning the gap. Germline-derived CDR1 and CDR2 are MDHEN and SYDVKM. CDR3 nucleotide sequence: TGTGCCAGCAGTTCCCCGGACAGTCACTATGGCTACACCTTC. The encoded protein is CASSSPDSHYGYTF.

This clonotype was seen many times. The chain joins TRBV28 to TRBJ1-2; 8 nucleotides agree with TRBD1. V gave up 5 bases and J gave up 4 bases; unmatched junction bases: 9. This CDR3 has 15 amino acids. Germline-derived CDR1 and CDR2 are MDHEN and SYDVKM. CDR3 DNA sequence: TGTGCCAGCAGTCCCCGGACAGGGAGGATCTATGGCTACACCTTC. The encoded protein is CASSPRTGRIYGYTF.

This clonotype was observed many times. This chain connects TRBV7-2 to TRBJ2-1; D uncertain. V was pared by 1 base and J by 6 bases, with 16 bases between. Germline CDR1 and CDR2: SGHTA and FQGNSA. This CDR3 region has 16 residues. CDR3 coding DNA: TGTGCCAGCAGCTTAGGGTTCGGGCAAACCATCAATGAGCAGTTCTTC. This translates into CASSLGFGQTINEQFF.

This clonotype appeared many times. The rearrangement uses TRBV20-1 and TRBJ2-1; D uncertain. From germline, CDR1 is DFQATT and CDR2 SNEGSKA (reference sequence). The CDR3 extends over 11 amino acids. Trimming shortened V by 8 bases and J by 7 bases, and 12 bases separated the two germline ends. CDR3 sequence reads: CSLDMGNEQFF. CDR3 sequence (DNA): TGCAGTCTAGATATGGGGAATGAGCAGTTCTTC.

V and J are TRBV7-2 and TRBJ2-7; D is possibly TRBD1 (7 bases). CDR3 length equals 15 residues. V was trimmed by 3 bases and J by 3 bases, leaving 15 bases between them. Germline-derived CDR1 and CDR2 are SGHTA and FQGNSA. CDR3 residues: CASSFSGGGVYEQYF. In DNA form, the CDR3 reads TGTGCCAGCAGCTTCTCCGGAGGGGGCGTCTACGAGCAGTACTTC.

At least ten counts were recorded for this clonotype. V usage is TRBV5-1 and J usage is TRBJ2-7; 8 bases are shared with TRBD2. CDR1 and CDR2 (germline): SGHRS, YFSETQ. Unmatched junction bases numbered 11, after V lost 1 base and J lost 2 bases. The CDR3 spans 17 residues. DNA of the CDR3: TGCGCCAGCAGCTTGTGGAGCGGGAGAGGAATGACCTACGAGCAGTACTTC. It yields the protein CASSLWSGRGMTYEQYF.

Note on this clonotype: With a much larger clone just one base away, this may be a read error. V usage is TRBV7-8 and J usage is TRBJ2-7, with 9 bases fitting TRBD1. V was pared by 2 bases and J by 4 bases, with 9 bases of the junction left unmatched. Germline CDR1 SGHVS, CDR2 FQNEAQ. CDR3 length: 16 residues. As DNA, the CDR3 is TGTGCCAGCAGCTTACATCCGGGACAGGGCCTATACGAGCAGTACTTC. This gives the protein CASSLHPGQGLYEQYF.

This chain joins TRBV18 and TRBJ1-5; 7 bases agree with TRBD1. The V gene end was trimmed by 3 bases and the J gene end by 3 bases; junction bases not matched to a gene: 11. The CDR3 spans 17 residues. Germline V gene data show CDR1 as KGHSH and CDR2 as LQKENI. CDR3 residues: CASSPEADRLLNQPQHF. CDR3 in DNA: TGTGCCAGCTCACCTGAGGCGGACAGGCTACTCAATCAGCCCCAGCATTTT. Full variable domain (rest looked up from reference TRBV18 and TRBJ1-5): NAGVMQNPRHLVRRRGQEARLRCSPMKGHSHVYWYRQLPEEGLKFMVYLQKENIIDESGMPKERFSAEFPKEGPSILRIQQVVRGDSAAYFCASSPEADRLLNQPQHFGDGTRLSIL.

There are many counts of this clonotype. This chain connects TRBV4-3 to TRBJ2-1; D is possibly TRBD2 (5 bases). CDR1 LGHNA and CDR2 YSLEER come from the germline V gene. V gave up 1 base and J gave up 6 bases, with 22 bases separating them. The CDR3 consists of 18 residues. The CDR3 DNA is TGCGCCAGCAGCCAAGTTGTCCTAGCTACGGTTTTGGGCAATGAGCAGTTCTTC. As protein: CASSQVVLATVLGNEQFF.

This clonotype was counted at least ten times. The chain carries TRBV10-3 and TRBJ2-3, with D uncertain. CDR3 length equals 12 residues. Trimming shortened V by 6 bases and J by 2 bases, and 6 bases separated the two germline ends. CDR1 is ENHRY, CDR2 SYGVKD, per germline. DNA for the CDR3: TGTGCCATCAGGGGGTCCACAGATACGCAGTATTTT. As protein: CAIRGSTDTQYF.

This clonotype was seen ten or more times. The genes are TRBV4-2 and TRBJ1-3; a possible D gene is TRBD1 (5 bases). CDR1 and CDR2 from the germline V gene are LGHNA and YNFKEQ. The CDR3 contains 16 residues. The V end lost 0 bases, the J end lost 4 bases, and 13 bases lay between the germline ends. The CDR3 nucleotides are TGTGCCAGCAGCCAAGAGGGCAGGGCGGGAGGAAACACCATATATTTT. Residues: CASSQEGRAGGNTIYF.

This clonotype was seen many times. The J gene is TRBJ2-7, the V gene TRBV29-1; D possibly uses TRBD1 or TRBD2 (6 bases each). V was trimmed by 0 bases and J by 2 bases, leaving 14 bases between them. CDR3 size: 15 residues. CDR1 SQVTM and CDR2 ANQGSEA come from the germline V gene. The CDR3 loop is CSVEEGRGLAYEQYF. In nucleotides, the CDR3 is TGCAGCGTTGAAGAGGGCCGGGGGCTCGCCTACGAGCAGTACTTC.

This clonotype was counted ten times or more. This chain connects TRBV20-1 to TRBJ2-7; 9 positions agree with TRBD1. CDR1 and CDR2 (germline): DFQATT, SNEGSKA (reference sequence). V shed 3 bases and J 4 bases; nucleotides not matched to a gene: 7. There are 14 residues in the CDR3. The chain's CDR3 is CSASGDRAFYEQYF. The CDR3 DNA follows: TGCAGTGCTAGTGGGGACAGGGCATTTTACGAGCAGTACTTC.

For the CDR3, the DNA is TGTGCCAGCTCACCACTGGTGGGGGACGGGAATAAGCAGTTCTTC. Translation gives CASSPLVGDGNKQFF. This chain uses TRBV18 with TRBJ2-1; D tentatively fits TRBD1 or TRBD2 (5 bases each). The CDR3 spans 15 residues. Trimming removed 1 base from V and 11 bases from J, with 18 bases in between. Germline V CDR1 and CDR2: KGHSH, LQKENI.

This clonotype was detected ten times or more. Compared with germline, one end of the junction differs, possibly owing to a read error. The chain uses TRBV4-3 and TRBJ2-3, with 15 bases aligning to TRBD2. The CDR3 sequence is 17 residues long. In germline, CDR1 is LGHNA, CDR2 YSLEER. The CDR3 spells CSSSQDGLAGGTDTQYF. The CDR3 nucleotides are TGCTCCAGCAGCCAAGATGGACTAGCGGGAGGGACAGATACGCAGTATTTT.

This clonotype has only a few counts. This chain joins TRBV5-8 and TRBJ2-3, with 7 bases that match TRBD2. The ends lost 0 bases at V and 4 bases at J; junction bases unmatched: 8. CDR3 length: 16 residues. Per the germline V gene, CDR1 is SGHTS and CDR2 is YDEGEE. This CDR3 reads CASSLVVEAGSDTQYF. CDR3 in DNA: TGTGCCAGCAGCTTGGTGGTGGAAGCGGGGTCAGATACGCAGTATTTT.

This clonotype was seen only a few times. V gene TRBV14 combines with J gene TRBJ2-6, with D possibly being TRBD1 (5 bases). Germline V gives CDR1 SGHDN, CDR2 FVKESK. CDR3 length: 18 amino acids. V lost 0 bases and J lost 0, with 12 bases in between. CDR3 sequence: CASSQEDPGYSGANVLTF. The CDR3 DNA reads as TGTGCCAGCAGCCAAGAGGACCCAGGGTACTCTGGGGCCAACGTCCTGACTTTC. Drawing the rest from reference TRBV14 and TRBJ2-6, the complete variable domain is EAGVTQFPSHSVIEKGQTVTLRCDPISGHDNLYWYRRVMGKEIKFLLHFVKESKQDESGMPNNRFLAERTGGTYSTLKVQPAELEDSGVYFCASSQEDPGYSGANVLTFGAGSRLTVL.

This clonotype was detected ten times or more. This chain joins TRBV6-4 and TRBJ2-1; 10 bases are a match to TRBD2. V dropped 2 bases and J dropped 7; count of bases not matched to a gene: 5. CDR1 MRHNA and CDR2 SNTAGT come from the germline V gene. This CDR3 spans 15 amino acids. The CDR3 nucleotides are TGTGCCAGCAGTGACGTTAGCGGGGGGCAGAATGAGCAGTTCTTC. It yields the protein CASSDVSGGQNEQFF.

Details on this clonotype: This may stem from a read error, because a much larger clone lies one nucleotide away. This chain connects TRBV7-2 to TRBJ1-1; no clear D. CDR1 and CDR2 from the germline V gene are SGHTA and FQGNSA. The CDR3 is made up of 15 amino acids. The CDR3, as DNA: TGTGCCGGCAGCTTAGTGGGCAAACCGAACACTGAAGCTTTCTTT. This sequence encodes CAGSLVGKPNTEAFF.

This clonotype was seen at least ten times. The chain carries TRBV12-3 or TRBV12-4 and TRBJ2-2; the match to TRBD1 covers 7 bases. The V gene end was trimmed by 5 bases and the J gene end by 7 bases; junction bases not matched to a gene: 7. This CDR3 is 14 amino acids long. CDR3 DNA: TGTGCCAGCAGTATAAACAGGGGTGGCGGGGAGCTGTTTTTT. This gives the protein CASSINRGGGELFF.

This clonotype occurred a few times. This chain connects TRBV19 to TRBJ1-5; weak D call: TRBD1 (5 bases). The ends were cut back, 7 bases at V and 7 bases at J, with 17 bases in the middle. This CDR3 comprises 14 residues. Looked up from germline, CDR1 is LNHDA and CDR2 is SQIVND (reference sequence). CDR3 in amino acids: CASTLRGMRQPQHF. As DNA, the CDR3 is TGTGCCAGTACTTTGCGGGGGATGCGCCAGCCCCAGCATTTT.

This clonotype was counted at least ten times. The chain employs TRBV5-4 and TRBJ2-5, with TRBD1 identical over 12 bases. The trim removed 4 bases at V and 5 bases at J, leaving 6 bases unmatched. This CDR3 region has 15 residues. CDR1 SGHNT and CDR2 YYREEE come from the germline V gene (reference sequence). CDR3 residues: CASSEGQGAGETQYF. In DNA form, the CDR3 reads TGTGCCAGCAGCGAGGGACAGGGGGCAGGGGAGACCCAGTACTTC.

This chain links TRBV11-2 with TRBJ2-1, with TRBD2 identical over 13 bases. The CDR3 sequence is 22 residues long. Per the germline V gene, CDR1 is SGHAT and CDR2 is FQNNGV. V was clipped by 0 bases and J by 1 base; unmatched bases: 15. DNA of the CDR3: TGTGCCAGCAGCTTAGATCGGACTAGCGGGAGTAAATGGTTTGGGTCCTACAATGAGCAGTTCTTC. Translation gives CASSLDRTSGSKWFGSYNEQFF. Complete variable domain (other parts from reference TRBV11-2 and TRBJ2-1): EAGVAQSPRYKIIEKRQSVAFWCNPISGHATLYWYQQILGQGPKLLIQFQNNGVVDDSQLPKDRFSAERLKGVDSTLKIQPAKLEDSAVYLCASSLDRTSGSKWFGSYNEQFFGPGTRLTVL.

This sequence joins TRBV12-3 or TRBV12-4 and TRBJ1-5; perhaps TRBD1 as D (6 bases). The CDR3 totals 14 residues. The V end was cut by 3 bases, the J end by 7 bases, with 13 bases between. In DNA, the CDR3 is TGTGCCAGCAGTTTGCACAGGGCCGAACAGCCCCAGCATTTT. Translating it yields CASSLHRAEQPQHF.

This clonotype was seen repeatedly, ten times or more. The chain recombines TRBV19 with TRBJ2-7; tentatively, D is TRBD2 (6 bases). Germline V CDR1 and CDR2: LNHDA, SQIVND (reference sequence). With 1 base removed from V and 2 bases from J, the gap between germline ends came to 12 bases. CDR3 length: 15 amino acids. Written as DNA, the CDR3 is TGTGCCAGTAGTATAGTCCTGGGACTGACCTACGAGCAGTACTTC. This translates into CASSIVLGLTYEQYF.

The chain carries TRBV12-3 or TRBV12-4 and TRBJ2-3, with 10 bases that match TRBD2. The CDR3 runs to 17 residues. The trim removed 6 bases at V and 1 base at J, leaving 10 bases unmatched. The CDR3 here is CASSARTLAGRTDTQYF. The CDR3 coding sequence is TGTGCCAGCAGCGCCCGAACACTAGCGGGGCGCACAGATACGCAGTATTTT.

This clonotype has at least ten counts. The chain employs TRBV7-8 and TRBJ2-5; 9 nucleotides align to TRBD2. J was trimmed by 2 bases and V by 1 base; bases with no gene match: 5. The CDR3 is 16 residues long. Germline CDR1 and CDR2: SGHVS and FQNEAQ. This CDR3 reads CASSLGLAGAQETQYF. CDR3 DNA: TGTGCCAGCAGCTTAGGATTAGCGGGGGCACAAGAGACCCAGTACTTC.

In this sample, this clonotype turned up many times. The CDR3 reads CSAIQGPRSTQYF. As DNA, the CDR3 is TGCAGCGCCATCCAGGGCCCCCGGTCGACCCAGTACTTC. The chain couples TRBV29-1 to TRBJ2-5; D perhaps matches TRBD1 (5 bases). V was shortened by 7 bases and J by 7 bases, with 19 bases between the two germline ends. Germline CDR1 is SQVTM and CDR2 is ANQGSEA. This CDR3 has 13 amino acids.